Following are 8 T cell receptor beta chains from one sample sequenced in a study of CD8 T cells in ankylosing spondylitis. A single record per CDR3 protein comes from TCRdb applying MiXCR to the 5' RACE reads. This table holds 250,000 to 400,000 distinct CDR3 sequences, around 10% found once. The sequenced sample was blood, either unsorted or a sorted T cell fraction (not recorded which). Receptor source: a female donor with ankylosing spondylitis or in good health (not recorded which).

This clonotype was seen a handful of times. The V and J genes are TRBV30 and TRBJ2-7, with D hard to call. This CDR3 has 13 amino acids. V was cut by 5 bases and J by 1 base, with 12 bases left in between. CDR1 is GTSNPN and CDR2 is SVGIG in the germline V gene (reference sequence). The DNA of the CDR3 is TGTGCCTGGTCAACCAGTCCTTCCTACGAGCAGTACTTC. It is translated as CAWSTSPSYEQYF.

In this sample, this clonotype turned up many times. The chain recombines TRBV7-8 with TRBJ1-2; the D is unclear. Germline V CDR1 and CDR2: SGHVS, FQNEAQ. This CDR3 spans 13 amino acids. The germline V and J ends were trimmed by 4 bases and 6 bases, with 12 bases remaining between them. CDR3 sequence: CASSSQPLDGYTF. The CDR3 DNA reads TGTGCCAGCAGCTCCCAGCCTCTCGATGGCTACACCTTC. Based on the CDR3 plus reference TRBV7-8 and TRBJ1-2, the full variable domain is GAGVSQSPRYKVAKRGQDVALRCDPISGHVSLFWYQQALGQGPEFLTYFQNEAQLDKSGLPSDRFFAERPEGSVSTLKIQRTQQEDSAVYLCASSSQPLDGYTFGSGTRLTVV.

This clonotype came up a few times. The rearrangement joins TRBV7-9 to TRBJ1-5; maybe TRBD1 (5 bases). Germline loops: CDR1 SEHNR, CDR2 FQNEAQ (reference sequence). This CDR3 region has 14 residues. The V end lost 2 bases, the J end lost 6 bases, and 11 bases lay between the germline ends. The CDR3 DNA reads as TGTGCCAGCAGCTTATCGAATGGGGGTCAGCCCCAGCATTTT. It codes for CASSLSNGGQPQHF. The full variable domain, its missing parts supplied by reference TRBV7-9 and TRBJ1-5, is DTGVSQNPRHKITKRGQNVTFRCDPISEHNRLYWYRQTLGQGPEFLTYFQNEAQLEKSRLLSDRFSAERPKGSFSTLEIQRTEQGDSAMYLCASSLSNGGQPQHFGDGTRLSIL.

The sample holds many counts of this clonotype. J is TRBJ1-3 and V is TRBV7-2; D gene uncertain. Germline V lookup: CDR1 SGHTA, CDR2 FQGNSA. The V gene lost 6 bases and the J gene lost 8 bases, with 8 bases spanning the gap. This CDR3 region has 11 residues. CDR3 nucleotides: TGTGCCAGCAGTCGGACTGACACCATATATTTT. Translating gives CASSRTDTIYF.

This clonotype was seen a handful of times. V and J are TRBV7-2 and TRBJ2-2; D possibly uses TRBD1 or TRBD2 (5 bases each). Per the germline V gene, CDR1 is SGHTA and CDR2 is FQGNSA. The V and J ends lost 4 bases and 1 base respectively, with 10 bases between them. This CDR3 is built from 15 residues. DNA of the CDR3: TGTGCCAGCAGCTCGGGACCGGGGAACACCGGGGAGCTGTTTTTT. Its translation is CASSSGPGNTGELFF.

This clonotype was counted at least ten times. The V and J genes are TRBV6-5 and TRBJ1-3; D is undetermined. Trimming took off 6 bases at V and 1 base at J, with 4 bases between the two ends. The CDR3 totals 12 residues. Germline V gene lookup returns CDR1 MNHEY and CDR2 SVGAGI. The DNA for the CDR3 is TGTGCCAGCAGAGGGTCTGGAAACACCATATATTTT. It specifies CASRGSGNTIYF.

This clonotype was counted many times. The chain carries TRBV27 and TRBJ1-1; 7 positions agree with TRBD1. The CDR3 runs 13 residues. Germline trimming cut 6 bases from V and 4 bases from J; bases unmatched to any gene: 5. Germline V gene sequence: CDR1 MNHEY, CDR2 SMNVEV (reference sequence). The CDR3 sequence is CASRMAGGTEAFF. Here the CDR3 DNA reads TGTGCCAGCAGGATGGCAGGGGGCACTGAAGCTTTCTTT.

This clonotype was picked up many times. The V call is TRBV20-1, the J call TRBJ2-1; D remains unclear. The length of the CDR3 is 14 residues. With 1 base removed from V and 6 bases from J, the gap between germline ends came to 13 bases. Germline-derived CDR1 and CDR2 are DFQATT and SNEGSKA (reference sequence). CDR3 protein: CSARGSLSVNEQFF. The DNA for the CDR3 is TGCAGTGCTAGAGGCTCGCTGTCTGTCAATGAGCAGTTCTTC.